This record covers a single T cell receptor beta chain. Antigen unknown. This specimen belongs to a study of CD8+CD57+ T cells in acquired aplastic anemia. Study in general: The mean DNA yield obtained from sorted CD4+ and CD8+ cells came to approximately 3 ug. Overall study results and limits: The study found no significant CD8+ Simpson's diversity difference between patients and controls. Roughly 29 was the count of CD8+ CDR3 sequences that patients shared with controls.

Researchers used genomic DNA as the template to profile TCR beta VDJ and CDR3. A single record per CDR3 protein comes from TCRdb applying MiXCR to the reads. The repertoire includes some 280,000 distinct CDR3 sequences, 55% to 65% of them detected once, and around 8% sits in the top ten. Sequenced sample: sorted CD4+, CD8+, or CD8+CD57+ T cells (not recorded which) from PBMCs. This receptor was obtained from a human donor with severe aplastic anemia or a healthy control (not recorded which).

The CDR3 protein is CASRDRGGYTF. CDR3 in DNA: TGTGCCAGTCGGGACAGGGGTGGCTACACCTTC. V gene TRBV19 combines with J gene TRBJ1-2; 10 nucleotides agree with TRBD1. The CDR3 runs to 11 residues. V lost 8 bases to trimming and J lost 7 bases; unmatched junction nucleotides: 1. Germline V gives CDR1 LNHDA, CDR2 SQIVND (reference sequence).